This entry concerns a single TCR beta chain. A much larger clone lies a single base off, so this may be a read error. This record belongs to a study of immune heterogeneity within non-small cell lung tumors. Study background: Of the tumors, several were squamous cell, 10 non-squamous, and 1 not otherwise specified.

This CDR3 has 16 residues. The germline V gene has CDR1 KGHDR and CDR2 SFDVKD. V dropped 4 bases and J dropped 7; count of bases not matched to a gene: 8. Bulk tumor genomic DNA constituted the template, at around 600 ng per sample. Surgeons took several biopsies per primary tumor, spaced far apart, during surgery. Those enrolled were patients newly diagnosed with untreated non-small cell lung cancer and undergoing curative surgery. Donation came from patients with newly diagnosed non-small cell lung cancer who were having surgery with curative intent. Multiplex PCR with 32 V and 13 J primers amplified TCR beta CDR3. Each CDR3 protein is one row after TCRdb ran MiXCR on the multiplex PCR reads. The data contain nearly 15,000 distinct CDR3 sequences, about a third of them singletons.

V gene TRBV24-1 combines with J gene TRBJ2-1; TRBD2 agrees at 11 bases. The specimen sequenced was lung tumor tissue. This TCR was recovered from a woman aged 45-65 years with non-small cell lung cancer. The DNA of the CDR3 is TGTGCCACCAGTGACCTGGGACTAGCGGCGGGGAATGAGCAGTTCTTC. Its protein product is CATSDLGLAAGNEQFF.